These 25 T cell receptor beta chains were sequenced from one sample in a study of cytomegalovirus exposure and HLA in healthy donors (dated by TCRdb to 2017 to 2019). The library was obtained by the immunoSEQ multiplex PCR assay. For the multiplex PCR, a mixture combining 60 forward primers for TCR Vbeta segments and 13 reverse primers for TCR Jbeta segments was used. TCRdb limited this immuneACCESS table to in-frame rearrangements with V and J called. A share of clones is missing; checked studies link under half to unresolved V genes, and the rest is unexplained. The sample table holds some 170,000 clones, of which 75% to 85% were seen once. The ten largest clones represent under 15% of the sample. Sequenced sample: PBMCs. These receptors were collected from a woman in her fifties or sixties in good health and CMV-seronegative.

The chain employs TRBV6-4 and TRBJ1-2, with D perhaps matching TRBD1 (6 bases). Trimming removed 3 bases at V and 7 bases at J, with 12 bases between. The CDR3 contains 13 residues. Germline V gene data show CDR1 as MRHNA and CDR2 as SNTAGT. The CDR3 sequence is CASSEGGRTGYTF. The CDR3 region has the DNA TGTGCCAGCAGTGAGGGGGGGCGGACTGGCTACACCTTC.

V is TRBV5-4 and J is TRBJ2-5; 15 nucleotides line up with TRBD2. CDR1 is SGHNT, CDR2 YYREEE, per germline (reference sequence). With V trimmed by 9 bases and J by 0 bases, 6 bases remained unmatched. The CDR3 length is 16 residues. CDR3 residues: CANPGLAGGYQETQYF. The DNA for the CDR3 is TGTGCCAACCCGGGACTAGCGGGGGGATACCAAGAGACCCAGTACTTC.

The rearrangement uses TRBV5-8 and TRBJ2-3; D unclear. V gave up 0 bases and J gave up 4 bases, with 12 bases separating them. The CDR3 is 15 amino acids. CDR1 SGHTS and CDR2 YDEGEE come from the germline V gene. Here the CDR3 reads CASSLELLPSDTQYF. The CDR3 coding sequence is TGTGCCAGCAGCTTGGAGCTCCTTCCCTCAGATACGCAGTATTTT.

As for this clone: The sample carries other DNA sequences with the same CDR3. This chain uses TRBV29-1 with TRBJ2-7, with TRBD2 matching over 9 bases. This CDR3 is built from 13 residues. The J segment lost 1 base and the V segment lost 3 bases, leaving 1 base of the junction unmatched. From germline, CDR1 is SQVTM and CDR2 ANQGSEA. CDR3 amino acids: CSVETSGSYEQYF. The CDR3 DNA follows: TGCAGCGTTGAGACTAGCGGATCCTACGAGCAGTACTTC.

J is TRBJ1-2 and V is TRBV5-1; D uncertain. The CDR3 extends over 13 amino acids. Germline V gene data show CDR1 as SGHRS and CDR2 as YFSETQ. V shed 0 bases and J shed 2 bases, with 5 bases lying between them. CDR3 loop: CASSLALNYGYTF. In DNA, the CDR3 is TGCGCCAGCAGCTTGGCTCTAAACTATGGCTACACCTTC.

The rearrangement uses TRBV6-5 and TRBJ2-7; TRBD1 matches 10 bases. With 6 bases clipped from V and 5 bases from J, the junction kept 7 bases outside the gene matches. The CDR3 sequence is 14 residues long. CDR1 is MNHEY, CDR2 SVGAGI, per germline. The CDR3 loop reads CASSREGQGNEQYF. Here the CDR3 DNA reads TGTGCCAGCAGCCGAGAGGGACAGGGGAACGAGCAGTACTTC.

The chain carries TRBV5-4 and TRBJ2-5; 9 bases are shared with TRBD1. The CDR3 loop spans 13 amino acids. Unmatched junction bases numbered 3, after V lost 4 bases and J lost 5 bases. The germline V gene encodes CDR1 SGHNT and CDR2 YYREEE (reference sequence). CDR3 region: CASSPGTGETQYF. In DNA form, the CDR3 reads TGTGCCAGCAGCCCCGGGACAGGGGAGACCCAGTACTTC.

This clone was seen a handful of times. The rearrangement uses TRBV13 and TRBJ2-1; TRBD1 matches at 8 bases. The CDR3 has 12 residues. Germline CDR1 PRHDT, CDR2 FYEKMQ (reference sequence). V lost 10 bases and J lost 6; bases outside the gene matches: 5. As DNA, the CDR3 is TGTGCCACCAAAGGGACAGGCAATGAGCAGTTCTTC. Protein sequence: CATKGTGNEQFF.

This clone was observed a few times. This sequence joins TRBV25-1 and TRBJ1-6; 8 nucleotides agree with TRBD1. The CDR3 has 15 residues. Germline V gives CDR1 MGHDK, CDR2 SYGVNS. V shed 1 base and J 7 bases; nucleotides not matched to a gene: 3. The chain's CDR3 is CASSELGTGNSPLHF. The CDR3 DNA sequence: TGTGCCAGCAGTGAATTGGGGACAGGAAATTCACCCCTCCACTTT. Combining the CDR3 with reference TRBV25-1 and TRBJ1-6 gives the whole variable domain EADIYQTPRYLVIGTGKKITLECSQTMGHDKMYWYQQDPGMELHLIHYSYGVNSTEKGDLSSESTVSRIRTEHFPLTLESARPSHTSQYLCASSELGTGNSPLHFGNGTRLTVT.

V is TRBV5-1 and J is TRBJ1-3; D is uncertain. The CDR3 contains 13 residues. V shed 4 bases and J shed 2 bases, with 7 bases lying between them. CDR1 and CDR2 (germline): SGHRS, YFSETQ. Here the CDR3 DNA reads TGCGCCAGCAGCACGACACCTGGAAACACCATATATTTT. Translated, it gives CASSTTPGNTIYF. The entire variable domain, with the rest obtained from reference TRBV5-1 and TRBJ1-3, is as follows: KAGVTQTPRYLIKTRGQQVTLSCSPISGHRSVSWYQQTPGQGLQFLFEYFSETQRNKGNFPGRFSGRQFSNSRSEMNVSTLELGDSALYLCASSTTPGNTIYFGEGSWLTVV.

The gene calls are TRBV2 and TRBJ2-5; 12 nucleotides agree with TRBD1. The CDR3 extends over 14 amino acids. Germline V gene lookup returns CDR1 SNHLY and CDR2 FYNNEI. V was pared by 6 bases and J by 4 bases, with 3 bases of the junction left unmatched. The CDR3 DNA follows: TGTGCCAGCAGCCGGGACAGGGGGCGAGAGACCCAGTACTTC. Translation gives CASSRDRGRETQYF.

This clone was counted once. This chain joins TRBV6-1 and TRBJ1-5; D is ambiguous. The V end was cut by 7 bases, the J end by 7 bases, with 17 bases between. There are 14 residues in the CDR3. Germline CDR1 is MNHNS and CDR2 is SASEGT. The CDR3 here is CASNPGSGGQPQHF. The DNA for the CDR3 is TGTGCCAGCAATCCCGGTAGTGGAGGCCAGCCCCAGCATTTT.

The chain is built from TRBV11-2 and TRBJ2-3; TRBD2 agrees at 8 bases. V shed 0 bases and J 5 bases; nucleotides not matched to a gene: 7. There are 16 residues in the CDR3. The germline gives CDR1 SGHAT, CDR2 FQNNGV. CDR3 nucleotides: TGTGCCAGCAGCTTAGAGGTGTCAAGCGGGGGAGATACGCAGTATTTT. Its translation: CASSLEVSSGGDTQYF. The whole variable domain, remainder taken from reference TRBV11-2 and TRBJ2-3, is EAGVAQSPRYKIIEKRQSVAFWCNPISGHATLYWYQQILGQGPKLLIQFQNNGVVDDSQLPKDRFSAERLKGVDSTLKIQPAKLEDSAVYLCASSLEVSSGGDTQYFGPGTRLTVL.

CDR3 in DNA: TGTGCCAGCAGCTCCGGCCCGCCCTCGACAGTCAATGAGCAGTTCTTC. As protein: CASSSGPPSTVNEQFF. This sequence joins TRBV7-9 and TRBJ2-1; a weak D match, TRBD1 (5 bases). Germline lookup yields CDR1 SEHNR and CDR2 FQNEAQ (reference sequence). Trimming removed 4 bases at V and 6 bases at J, with 19 bases between. This CDR3 contains 16 residues.

This clone was seen more than once but under ten times. The V call is TRBV7-2, the J call TRBJ1-6; D unresolved. CDR3 length: 15 amino acids. In germline, CDR1 is SGHTA, CDR2 FQGNSA. V lost 1 base and J 11 bases, leaving 15 bases between the germline ends. CDR3 protein: CASSLVFANETPLHF. Written as DNA, the CDR3 is TGTGCCAGCAGCTTAGTCTTTGCGAATGAAACACCCCTCCACTTT.

V gene TRBV18 combines with J gene TRBJ1-1; D perhaps matches TRBD1 (6 bases). V lost 4 bases to trimming and J lost 3 bases, with 15 bases between them. The length of the CDR3 is 15 residues. The germline gives CDR1 KGHSH, CDR2 LQKENI. CDR3 nucleotide sequence: TGTGCCAGCTCACTTGAGAGGGGGTCGGACACTGAAGCTTTCTTT. Translated, it gives CASSLERGSDTEAFF.

This chain joins TRBV13 and TRBJ2-3; 10 nucleotides match TRBD1. The CDR3 has 18 amino acids. CDR1 is PRHDT and CDR2 is FYEKMQ in the germline V gene (reference sequence). V dropped 6 bases and J dropped 7; count of bases not matched to a gene: 19. The CDR3 nucleotides are TGTGCCAGCAGTTTGACAGGGGGCTCACGGGCGAAGGGAAATACGCAGTATTTT. It yields the protein CASSLTGGSRAKGNTQYF.

The rearrangement uses TRBV2 and TRBJ1-6; D uncertain. Germline loops: CDR1 SNHLY, CDR2 FYNNEI. Trimming shortened V by 10 bases and J by 0 bases, and 13 bases separated the two germline ends. CDR3 length: 15 amino acids. The CDR3 DNA follows: TGTGCCACGCACCCCGGGAGCTCCTATAATTCACCCCTCCACTTT. It yields the protein CATHPGSSYNSPLHF.

This chain links TRBV28 with TRBJ2-7; maybe TRBD1 (5 bases). Germline V CDR1 and CDR2: MDHEN, SYDVKM. V was cut by 1 base and J by 3 bases, with 13 bases left in between. The CDR3 extends over 15 amino acids. The CDR3 region is CASSLSDRFGYEQYF. CDR3 in DNA: TGTGCCAGCAGTTTATCTGACAGATTCGGCTACGAGCAGTACTTC. The full variable domain, with the rest looked up from reference TRBV28 and TRBJ2-7, is DVKVTQSSRYLVKRTGEKVFLECVQDMDHENMFWYRQDPGLGLRLIYFSYDVKMKEKGDIPEGYSVSREKKERFSLILESASTNQTSMYLCASSLSDRFGYEQYFGPGTRLTVT.

This rearrangement joins TRBV7-2 to TRBJ1-6; 10 bases map to TRBD1. Germline loops: CDR1 SGHTA, CDR2 FQGNSA. V lost 5 bases, J lost 9 bases, and 7 bases stayed unmatched. The length of the CDR3 is 15 residues. The CDR3 here is CASSPGTGEGSPLHF. CDR3 nucleotide sequence: TGTGCCAGCAGCCCCGGGACAGGGGAAGGTTCACCCCTCCACTTT.

The V gene is TRBV7-2, the J gene TRBJ2-7, with D perhaps matching TRBD1 (6 bases). Trimming shortened V by 4 bases and J by 4 bases, and 11 bases separated the two germline ends. The CDR3 consists of 13 residues. CDR1 is SGHTA, CDR2 FQGNSA, per germline. DNA for the CDR3: TGTGCCAGCAGCTCAGCTACAGGGTACGAGCAGTACTTC. Its translation is CASSSATGYEQYF.

This clone was seen only a few times. The chain uses TRBV2 and TRBJ1-4; D remains ambiguous. Trimming took 4 bases from V and 6 from J, leaving 6 bases between them. Germline CDR1 and CDR2: SNHLY and FYNNEI. This CDR3 spans 12 amino acids. The CDR3 bases are TGTGCCAGCAGTGGAATAGATGAAAAACTGTTTTTT. It codes for CASSGIDEKLFF.

The J gene is TRBJ2-3, the V gene TRBV27; the match to TRBD1 covers 7 bases. Trimming removed 4 bases from V and 1 base from J; junction bases left unmatched: 8. This CDR3 comprises 16 residues. Germline lookup yields CDR1 MNHEY and CDR2 SMNVEV (reference sequence). CDR3 protein: CASSSYRGLGTDTQYF. The CDR3 bases are TGTGCCAGCAGTTCCTACAGGGGTCTGGGCACAGATACGCAGTATTTT.

This chain uses TRBV30 with TRBJ1-2, with 8 bases that match TRBD1. The junction had 9 bases not matched to a gene; V was cut back by 4 bases and J by 8 bases. The CDR3 is 13 residues long. Germline V gives CDR1 GTSNPN, CDR2 SVGIG (reference sequence). The CDR3 region has the DNA TGTGCCTGGATTGGGACAGGCTTTGGGGGCTACACCTTC. Its translation is CAWIGTGFGGYTF.

Note on this clone: Relative to the germline gene, one junction end is altered; a read error may explain this. This chain links TRBV7-9 with TRBJ1-4; weak D call: TRBD1 (5 bases). CDR1 and CDR2 (germline): SEHNR, FQNEAQ (reference sequence). The CDR3 is 16 residues long. CDR3 in DNA: TGTTCCAGCAGCTTAGCGTCGGGGGGGTCTAATGAAAAACTGTTTTTT. This sequence encodes CSSSLASGGSNEKLFF.